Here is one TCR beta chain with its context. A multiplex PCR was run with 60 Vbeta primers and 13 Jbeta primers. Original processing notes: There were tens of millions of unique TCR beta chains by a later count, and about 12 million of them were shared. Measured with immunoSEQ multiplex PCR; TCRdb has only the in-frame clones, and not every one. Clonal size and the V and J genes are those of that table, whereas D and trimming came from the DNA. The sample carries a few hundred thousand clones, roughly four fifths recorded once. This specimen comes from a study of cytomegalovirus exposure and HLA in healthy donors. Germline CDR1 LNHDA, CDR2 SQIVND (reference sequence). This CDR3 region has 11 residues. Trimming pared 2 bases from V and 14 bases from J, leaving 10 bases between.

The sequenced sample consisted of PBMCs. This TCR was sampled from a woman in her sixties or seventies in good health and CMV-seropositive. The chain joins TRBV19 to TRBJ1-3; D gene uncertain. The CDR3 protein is CASSISGILYF. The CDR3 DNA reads TGTGCCAGTAGTATAAGCGGGATTTTATATTTT.